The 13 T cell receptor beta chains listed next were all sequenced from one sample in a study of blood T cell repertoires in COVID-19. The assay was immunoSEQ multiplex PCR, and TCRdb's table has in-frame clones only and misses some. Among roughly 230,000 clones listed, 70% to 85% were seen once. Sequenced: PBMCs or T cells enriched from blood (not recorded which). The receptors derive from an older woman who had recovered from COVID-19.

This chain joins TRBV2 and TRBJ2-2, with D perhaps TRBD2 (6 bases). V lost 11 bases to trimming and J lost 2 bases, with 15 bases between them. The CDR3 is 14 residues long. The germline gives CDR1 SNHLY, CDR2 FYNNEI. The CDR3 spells CACLRDSNTGELFF. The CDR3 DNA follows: TGTGCCTGCCTACGGGACTCCAACACCGGGGAGCTGTTTTTT.

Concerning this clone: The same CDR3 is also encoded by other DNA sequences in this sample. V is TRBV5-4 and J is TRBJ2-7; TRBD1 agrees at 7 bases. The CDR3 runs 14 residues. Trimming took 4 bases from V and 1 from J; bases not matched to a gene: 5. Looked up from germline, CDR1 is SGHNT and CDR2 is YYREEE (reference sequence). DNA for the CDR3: TGTGCCAGCAGCAAACCGACAGGGTCCTACGAGCAGTACTTC. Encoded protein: CASSKPTGSYEQYF.

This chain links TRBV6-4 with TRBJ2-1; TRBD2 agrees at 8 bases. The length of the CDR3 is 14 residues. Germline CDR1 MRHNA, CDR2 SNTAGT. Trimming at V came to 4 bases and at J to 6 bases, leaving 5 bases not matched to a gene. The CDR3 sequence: CASSATSVLNEQFF. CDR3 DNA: TGTGCCAGCAGTGCGACTAGCGTGCTCAATGAGCAGTTCTTC.

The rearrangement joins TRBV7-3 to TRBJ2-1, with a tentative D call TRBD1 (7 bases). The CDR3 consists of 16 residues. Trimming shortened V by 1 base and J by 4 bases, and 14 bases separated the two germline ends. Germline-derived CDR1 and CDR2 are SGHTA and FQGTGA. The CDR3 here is CASSLRWGDSYNEQFF. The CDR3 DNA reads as TGTGCCAGCAGCTTAAGGTGGGGGGACAGTTACAATGAGCAGTTCTTC.

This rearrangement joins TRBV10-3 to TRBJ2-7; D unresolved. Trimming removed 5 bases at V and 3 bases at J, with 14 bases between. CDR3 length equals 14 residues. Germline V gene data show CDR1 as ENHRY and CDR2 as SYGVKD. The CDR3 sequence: CAISRRRIFYEQYF. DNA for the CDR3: TGTGCCATCAGTCGACGGAGAATATTCTACGAGCAGTACTTC.

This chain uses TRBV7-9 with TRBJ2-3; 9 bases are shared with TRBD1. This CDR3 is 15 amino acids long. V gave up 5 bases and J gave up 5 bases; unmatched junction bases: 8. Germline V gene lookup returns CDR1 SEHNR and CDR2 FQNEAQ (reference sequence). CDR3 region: CASSRGTGRVDTQYF. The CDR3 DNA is TGTGCCAGCAGCCGCGGGACAGGGAGGGTAGATACGCAGTATTTT.

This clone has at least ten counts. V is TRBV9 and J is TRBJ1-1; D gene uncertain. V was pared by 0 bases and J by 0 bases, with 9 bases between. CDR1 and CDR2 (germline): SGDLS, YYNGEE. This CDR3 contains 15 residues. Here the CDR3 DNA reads TGTGCCAGCAGCGTAGGCGGGAGTTTGAACACTGAAGCTTTCTTT. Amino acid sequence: CASSVGGSLNTEAFF.

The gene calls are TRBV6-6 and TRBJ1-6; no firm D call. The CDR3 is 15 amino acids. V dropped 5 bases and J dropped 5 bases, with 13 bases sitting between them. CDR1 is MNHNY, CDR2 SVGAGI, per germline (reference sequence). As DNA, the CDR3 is TGTGCCAGCAGTCACAGACGGCCTGATAATTCACCCCTCCACTTT. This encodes CASSHRRPDNSPLHF.

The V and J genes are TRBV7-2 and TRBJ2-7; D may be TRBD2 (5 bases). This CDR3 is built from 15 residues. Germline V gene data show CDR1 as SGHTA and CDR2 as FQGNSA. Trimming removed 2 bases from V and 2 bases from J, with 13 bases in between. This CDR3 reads CASSLSPGIAYEQYF. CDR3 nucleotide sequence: TGTGCCAGCAGCTTATCCCCGGGGATCGCCTACGAGCAGTACTTC.

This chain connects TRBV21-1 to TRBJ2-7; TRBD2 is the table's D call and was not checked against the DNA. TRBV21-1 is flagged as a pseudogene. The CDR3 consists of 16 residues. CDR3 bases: TGTGCCAGCGCCCTACAAAAGGGCGCGGGTTCCTACGAGCAGTACTTC. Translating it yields CASALQKGAGSYEQYF.

CDR3 sequence: CASSQSQGNNQPQHF. The CDR3 coding sequence is TGTGCCAGCAGCCAATCACAGGGGAATAATCAGCCCCAGCATTTT. This rearrangement joins TRBV6-5 to TRBJ1-5; 7 bases align to TRBD1. Germline CDR1 MNHEY, CDR2 SVGAGI. V shed 6 bases, J shed 4 bases, and the junction held 9 bases outside the gene matches. The CDR3 is made up of 15 amino acids.

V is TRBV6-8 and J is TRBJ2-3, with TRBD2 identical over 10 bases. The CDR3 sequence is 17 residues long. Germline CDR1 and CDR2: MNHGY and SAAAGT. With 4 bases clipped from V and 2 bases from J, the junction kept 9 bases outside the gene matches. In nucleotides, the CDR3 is TGTGCCAGCAGTTTAATGCTAGCGGGGGCCTCCACAGATACGCAGTATTTT. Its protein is CASSLMLAGASTDTQYF.

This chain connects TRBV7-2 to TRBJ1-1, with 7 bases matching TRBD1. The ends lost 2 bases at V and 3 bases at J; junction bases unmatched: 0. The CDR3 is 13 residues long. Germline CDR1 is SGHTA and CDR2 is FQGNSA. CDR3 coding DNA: TGTGCCAGCAGCTTACAGGGGGACACTGAAGCTTTCTTT. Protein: CASSLQGDTEAFF.